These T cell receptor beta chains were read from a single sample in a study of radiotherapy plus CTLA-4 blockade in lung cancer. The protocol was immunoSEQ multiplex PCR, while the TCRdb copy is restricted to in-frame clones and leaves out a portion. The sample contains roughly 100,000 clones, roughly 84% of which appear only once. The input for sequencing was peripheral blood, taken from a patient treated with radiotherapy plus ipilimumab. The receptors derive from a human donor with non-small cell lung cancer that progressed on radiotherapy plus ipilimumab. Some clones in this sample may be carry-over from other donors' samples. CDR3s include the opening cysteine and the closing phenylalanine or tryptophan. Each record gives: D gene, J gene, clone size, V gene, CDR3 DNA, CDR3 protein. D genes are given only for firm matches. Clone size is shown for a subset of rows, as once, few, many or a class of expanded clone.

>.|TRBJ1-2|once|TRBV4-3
TGCGCCAGCAGCACGCAGGCTGGGGAATTTTATGGCTACACCTTC
CASSTQAGEFYGYTF
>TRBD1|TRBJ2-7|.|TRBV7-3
TGTGCCAGCAGCTTTTTAAAGGGGGCGATCTTCTCCTACGAGCAGTACTTC
CASSFLKGAIFSYEQYF
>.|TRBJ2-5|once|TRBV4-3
TGCGCCAGCAGCCATAGCCATGGAGAGACCCAGTACTTC
CASSHSHGETQYF
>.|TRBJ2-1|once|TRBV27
TGTGCCAGCGCGGTTTACAATGAGCAGTTCTTC
CASAVYNEQFF
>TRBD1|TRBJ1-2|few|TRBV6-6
TGTGCCAGCAGTTCGACAGGGTTATCGCGTGGCTACACCTTC
CASSSTGLSRGYTF
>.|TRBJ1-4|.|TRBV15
TGTGCCACCAGCAGGGCTGGTAATGAAAAACTGTTTTTT
CATSRAGNEKLFF
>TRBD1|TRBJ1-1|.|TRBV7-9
TGTGCCAGCAGCTCACGGACAGGGGGCAACACTGAAGCTTTCTTT
CASSSRTGGNTEAFF
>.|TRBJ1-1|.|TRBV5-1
TGCGCCAGCAGCTTGGTCAGGGAGGGTGACACTGAAGCTTTCTTT
CASSLVREGDTEAFF
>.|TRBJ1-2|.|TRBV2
TGTGCCAGCACTTCACAGCCTGGCTATGGCTACACCTTC
CASTSQPGYGYTF
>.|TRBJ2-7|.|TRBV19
TGTGCCAGTAGTATTGACAGTCTCTACGAGCAGTACTTC
CASSIDSLYEQYF
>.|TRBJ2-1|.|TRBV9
TGTGCCAGCAGCGTGGGCTCCTCCTACAATGAGCAGTTCTTC
CASSVGSSYNEQFF
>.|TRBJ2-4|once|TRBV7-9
TGTGCCAGCAGCTCCGACAGGCACATTCAGTACTTC
CASSSDRHIQYF
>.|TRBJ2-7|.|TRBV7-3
TGTGCCAGCAGCCCCGGCCCTCTTGGTACCTACGAGCAGTACTTC
CASSPGPLGTYEQYF
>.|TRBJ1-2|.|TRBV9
TGTGCCAGCAGCGCGAGATTGGGGTTTAGCTATGGCTACACCTTC
CASSARLGFSYGYTF
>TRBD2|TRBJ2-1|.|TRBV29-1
TGCAGCGTTGAAAAGTTTAAGCGGGGGGGCTCCTACAATGAGCAGTTCTTC
CSVEKFKRGGSYNEQFF
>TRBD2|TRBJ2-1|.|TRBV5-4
TGTGCCAGCAGCCCTCTCGCTAGCGGGGGGGCCAATGAGCAGTTCTTC
CASSPLASGGANEQFF
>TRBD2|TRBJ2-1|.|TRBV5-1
TGCGCCAGCAGCTTGGATCCCGGGACTAGCGATGATGAGCAGTTCTTC
CASSLDPGTSDDEQFF
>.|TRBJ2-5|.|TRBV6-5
TGTGCCAGCAGTTACGGGGAGACCCAGTACTTC
CASSYGETQYF
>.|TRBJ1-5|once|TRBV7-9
TGTGCCAGCAGCTTTGAGGGAAATCAGCCCCAGCATTTT
CASSFEGNQPQHF
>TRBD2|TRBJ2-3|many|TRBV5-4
TGTGCCAGCAGCTTGGGAGCGGGGGTGAGCACAGATACGCAGTATTTT
CASSLGAGVSTDTQYF
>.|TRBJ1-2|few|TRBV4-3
TGCGCCAGCAGCCAAGAATATGGAAGACGGAACTATGGCTACACCTTC
CASSQEYGRRNYGYTF
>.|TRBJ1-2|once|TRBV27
TGTGCCAGCAGTTTATATGTCGGCGGCAGGGAGAGGTATGGCTACACCTTC
CASSLYVGGRERYGYTF
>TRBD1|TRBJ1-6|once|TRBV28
TGTGCCAGCAGTACGGGACAGTTAATTTATAATTCACCCCTCCACTTT
CASSTGQLIYNSPLHF
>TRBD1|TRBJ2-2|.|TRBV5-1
TGCGCCAGCAGCTTAATGACAGGGGACACCGGGGAGCTGTTTTTT
CASSLMTGDTGELFF
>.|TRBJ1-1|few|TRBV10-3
TGTGCCATCAGTGAGCAGGAAGACACTGAAGCTTTCTTT
CAISEQEDTEAFF
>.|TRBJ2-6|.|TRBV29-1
TGCAGCGTCAAGCCCTCTGGGGCCAACGTCCTGACTTTC
CSVKPSGANVLTF
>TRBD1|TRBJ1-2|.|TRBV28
TGTGCCAGCGACAGGGCTGGCTATGGCTACACCTTC
CASDRAGYGYTF
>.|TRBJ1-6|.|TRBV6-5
TGTGCCAGCCGAGGGACCAATTCACCCCTCCACTTT
CASRGTNSPLHF
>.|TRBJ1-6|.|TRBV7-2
TGTGCCAGCAGCTTGTACAGGGTCGGGAATTCACCCCTCCACTTT
CASSLYRVGNSPLHF
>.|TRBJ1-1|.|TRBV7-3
TGTGCCAGCAGCGGGACCCTGTCATCTGAAGCTTTCTTT
CASSGTLSSEAFF
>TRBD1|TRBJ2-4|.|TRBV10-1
TGCGCCGGGTGGGGACAGGGGGCTATAGCCAAAAACATTCAGTACTTC
CAGWGQGAIAKNIQYF
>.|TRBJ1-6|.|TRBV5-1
TGCGCCAGCAGCCTCGGGAACCAAAATTCACCCCTCCACTTT
CASSLGNQNSPLHF
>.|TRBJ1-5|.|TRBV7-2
TGTGCCAGCAGCTTGGCTTGGGCAGGCATACAGCCCCAGCATTTT
CASSLAWAGIQPQHF
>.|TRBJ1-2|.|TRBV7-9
TGTGCCAGCAGCTTATTAGGGGGGCATGGCTACACCTTC
CASSLLGGHGYTF
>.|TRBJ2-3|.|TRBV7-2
TGTGCCAGCAGCCCCATAGGACGATTCACAGATACGCAGTATTTT
CASSPIGRFTDTQYF
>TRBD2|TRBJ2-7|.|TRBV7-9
TGTGCCAGCAGCCTGACTAGCGGGGGACTCAACGAGCAGTACTTC
CASSLTSGGLNEQYF
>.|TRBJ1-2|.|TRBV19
TGTGCCAGTAGTATAGTTTCCGGGTTCGACTATGGCTACACCTTC
CASSIVSGFDYGYTF
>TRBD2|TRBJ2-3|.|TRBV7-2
TGTGCCAGCAGCTCCAGGACTAGCGGGGGTGGCACAGATACGCAGTATTTT
CASSSRTSGGGTDTQYF
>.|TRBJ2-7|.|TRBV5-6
TGTGCCAGCAGCTATACTTCGAGACAGGCCTACGAGCAGTACTTC
CASSYTSRQAYEQYF
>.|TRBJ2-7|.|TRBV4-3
TGCGCCAGCAGCCAAGAGGCGGACATATACGAGCAGTACTTC
CASSQEADIYEQYF
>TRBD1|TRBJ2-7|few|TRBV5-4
TGTGCCAGCAGCTTGAGAGTCGGCAGGGGGCATTCCTACGAGCAGTACTTC
CASSLRVGRGHSYEQYF
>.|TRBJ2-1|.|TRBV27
TGTGCCAGCAGCCGTAAATCGCTATCCTACAATGAGCAGTTCTTC
CASSRKSLSYNEQFF
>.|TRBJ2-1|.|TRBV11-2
TGTGCCAGCAGCGTCGAGGACCTCAGCTACAATGAGCAGTTCTTC
CASSVEDLSYNEQFF
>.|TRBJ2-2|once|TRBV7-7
TGTGCTAGCAGCCCTCTAACAGGGAACACCGGGGAGCTGTTTTTT
CASSPLTGNTGELFF
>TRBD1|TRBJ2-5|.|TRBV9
TGTGCCAGCAGCACATCCGGGACAGGGTTCCAAGAGACCCAGTACTTC
CASSTSGTGFQETQYF
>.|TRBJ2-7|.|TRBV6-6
TGTGCCAGCAGTTACGGGGGGCGCGGGTCCTACGAGCAGTACTTC
CASSYGGRGSYEQYF
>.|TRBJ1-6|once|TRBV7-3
TGTGCCAGCAGCTCCCCACTCGGGGGCCGCTATAATTCACCCCTCCACTTT
CASSSPLGGRYNSPLHF
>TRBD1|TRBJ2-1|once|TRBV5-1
TGCGCCAGCAGCTTGTGGACAGGAAACTCCAATGAGCAGTTCTTC
CASSLWTGNSNEQFF
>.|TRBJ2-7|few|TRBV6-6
TGTGCCAGCAGCCACGCGCCTTTGTACGAGCAGTACTTC
CASSHAPLYEQYF
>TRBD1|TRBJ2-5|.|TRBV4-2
TGTGCCAGCAGCCAAGCTCCCTCCGGGACAGAACAAGAGACCCAGTACTTC
CASSQAPSGTEQETQYF
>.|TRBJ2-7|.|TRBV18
TGTGCCAGCTCACTACAGGGATTGTCAGGGTCGGGTCGGGAGCAGTACTTC
CASSLQGLSGSGREQYF
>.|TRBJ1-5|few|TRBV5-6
TGTGCCAGCAGCTTGGCCTCGCAGCCCCAGCATTTT
CASSLASQPQHF